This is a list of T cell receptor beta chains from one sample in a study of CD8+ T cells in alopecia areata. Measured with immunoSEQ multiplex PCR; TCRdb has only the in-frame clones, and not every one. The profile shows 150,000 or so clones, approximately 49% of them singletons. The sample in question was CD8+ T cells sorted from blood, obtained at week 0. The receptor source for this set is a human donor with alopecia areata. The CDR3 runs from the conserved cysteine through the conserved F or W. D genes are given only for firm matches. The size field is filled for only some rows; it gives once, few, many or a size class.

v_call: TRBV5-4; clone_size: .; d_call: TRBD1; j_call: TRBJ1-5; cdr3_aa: CASSWKGQHSNQPQHF; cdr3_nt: TGTGCCAGCAGCTGGAAGGGACAGCATAGCAATCAGCCCCAGCATTTT
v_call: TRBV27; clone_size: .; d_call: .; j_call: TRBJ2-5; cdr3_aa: CASSFASEETQYF; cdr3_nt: TGTGCCAGCAGTTTCGCCTCGGAAGAGACCCAGTACTTC
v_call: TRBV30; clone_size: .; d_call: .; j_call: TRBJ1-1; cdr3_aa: CAWSWQTEAFF; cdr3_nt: TGTGCCTGGAGTTGGCAGACAGAAGCTTTCTTT
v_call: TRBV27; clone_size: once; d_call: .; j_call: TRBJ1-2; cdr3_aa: CASSLSHAINYGYTF; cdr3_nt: TGTGCCAGCAGTTTATCACACGCAATCAACTATGGCTACACCTTC
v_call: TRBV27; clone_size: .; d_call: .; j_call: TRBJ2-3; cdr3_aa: CASRRHVKPPDTQYF; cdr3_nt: TGTGCCAGCAGAAGACACGTCAAGCCGCCAGATACGCAGTATTTT
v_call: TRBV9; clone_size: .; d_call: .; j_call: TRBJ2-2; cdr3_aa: CASSPPGRVTGELFF; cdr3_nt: TGTGCCAGCAGTCCACCGGGCAGGGTGACCGGGGAGCTGTTTTTT
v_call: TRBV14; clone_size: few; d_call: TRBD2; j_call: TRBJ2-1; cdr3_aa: CASSHLRTSGGDEQFF; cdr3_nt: TGTGCCAGCAGCCATCTACGGACTAGCGGGGGCGATGAGCAGTTCTTC
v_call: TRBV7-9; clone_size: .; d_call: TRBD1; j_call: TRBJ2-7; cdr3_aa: CASSLGGQGRSEQYF; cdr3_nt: TGTGCCAGCAGCTTAGGGGGACAGGGGCGCTCTGAGCAGTACTTC
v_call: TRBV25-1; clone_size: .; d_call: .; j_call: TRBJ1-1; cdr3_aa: CASSDQGLTEAFF; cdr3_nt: TGTGCCAGCAGTGACCAGGGGCTCACTGAAGCTTTCTTT
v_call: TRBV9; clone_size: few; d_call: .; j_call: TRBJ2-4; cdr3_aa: CASSEREGAKNIQYF; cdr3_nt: TGTGCCAGCAGTGAGAGGGAAGGCGCCAAAAACATTCAGTACTTC
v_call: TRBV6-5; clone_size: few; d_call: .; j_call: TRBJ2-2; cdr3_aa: CASRNTQTGELFF; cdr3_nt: TGTGCCAGCAGAAACACACAGACCGGGGAGCTGTTTTTT
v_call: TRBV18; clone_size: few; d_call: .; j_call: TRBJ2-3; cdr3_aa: CASSPGGGSDTQYF; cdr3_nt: TGTGCCAGCTCACCAGGTGGGGGCTCAGATACGCAGTATTTT
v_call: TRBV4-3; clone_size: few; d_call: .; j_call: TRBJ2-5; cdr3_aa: CASSLHEEETQYF; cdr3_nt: TGCGCCAGCAGCCTTCACGAAGAAGAGACCCAGTACTTC
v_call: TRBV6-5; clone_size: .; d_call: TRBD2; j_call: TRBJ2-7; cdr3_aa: CASSHPGRAYEQYF; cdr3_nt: TGTGCCAGCAGCCACCCCGGGAGGGCCTACGAGCAGTACTTC
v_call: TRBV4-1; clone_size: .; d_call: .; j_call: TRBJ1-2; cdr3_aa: CASSHQGGGYGYTF; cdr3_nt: TGCGCCAGCAGCCACCAAGGCGGGGGCTATGGCTACACCTTC
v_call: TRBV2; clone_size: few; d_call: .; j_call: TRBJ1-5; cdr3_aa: CASSEGAGTSNQPQHF; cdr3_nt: TGTGCCAGCAGTGAAGGGGCAGGGACTAGCAATCAGCCCCAGCATTTT
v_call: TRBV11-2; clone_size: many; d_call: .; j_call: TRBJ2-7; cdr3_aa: CASSSSPYEQYF; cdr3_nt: TGTGCCAGCAGCTCCAGTCCCTACGAGCAGTACTTC
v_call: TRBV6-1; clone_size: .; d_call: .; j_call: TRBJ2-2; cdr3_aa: CASSGEDSFNTGELFF; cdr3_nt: TGTGCCAGCAGTGGCGAGGACAGCTTTAACACCGGGGAGCTGTTTTTT
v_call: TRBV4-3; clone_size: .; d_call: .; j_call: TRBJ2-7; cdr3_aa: CASSPSGSYEQYF; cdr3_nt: TGCGCCAGCAGCCCCTCCGGTTCCTACGAGCAGTACTTC
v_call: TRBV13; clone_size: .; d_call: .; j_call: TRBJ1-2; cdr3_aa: CASSSDLFLEGYTF; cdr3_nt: TGTGCCAGCAGCTCTGACCTTTTCCTTGAGGGCTACACCTTC
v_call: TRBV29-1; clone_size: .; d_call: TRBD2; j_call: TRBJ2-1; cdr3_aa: CSVESGGAYEQFF; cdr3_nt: TGCAGCGTTGAAAGCGGGGGGGCCTATGAGCAGTTCTTC
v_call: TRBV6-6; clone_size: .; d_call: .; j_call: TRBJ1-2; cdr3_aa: CASSYRGRNYGYTF; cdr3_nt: TGTGCCAGCAGTTATAGGGGCAGAAACTATGGCTACACCTTC
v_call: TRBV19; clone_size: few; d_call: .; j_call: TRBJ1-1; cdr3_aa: CASSIGGENTEAFF; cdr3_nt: TGTGCCAGTAGTATAGGGGGGGAGAACACTGAAGCTTTCTTT
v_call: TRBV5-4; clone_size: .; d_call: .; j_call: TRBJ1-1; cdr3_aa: CASTPEDRGFFTEAFF; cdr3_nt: TGTGCCAGCACTCCGGAGGATCGGGGATTCTTCACTGAAGCTTTCTTT
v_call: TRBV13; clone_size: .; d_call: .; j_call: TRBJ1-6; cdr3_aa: CASTGSNSPLHF; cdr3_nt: TGTGCCAGCACGGGGAGTAATTCACCCCTCCACTTT
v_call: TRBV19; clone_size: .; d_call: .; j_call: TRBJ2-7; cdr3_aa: CASSMRQTFSYEQYF; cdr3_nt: TGTGCCAGTAGTATGAGACAGACGTTTTCCTACGAGCAGTACTTC
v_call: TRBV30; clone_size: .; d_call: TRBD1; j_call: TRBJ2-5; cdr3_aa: CAWSGRQGETQYF; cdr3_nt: TGTGCCTGGAGTGGGCGACAGGGTGAGACCCAGTACTTC
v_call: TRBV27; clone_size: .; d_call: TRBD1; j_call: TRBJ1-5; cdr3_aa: CASSPLGRGQPQHF; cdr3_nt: TGTGCCAGCAGTCCCCTAGGCAGGGGGCAGCCCCAGCATTTT
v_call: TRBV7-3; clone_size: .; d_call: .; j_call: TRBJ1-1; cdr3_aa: CASPLTEAFF; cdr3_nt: TGTGCCAGCCCACTGACTGAAGCTTTCTTT
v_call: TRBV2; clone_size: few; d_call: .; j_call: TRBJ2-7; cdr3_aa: CASSEGRYYEQYF; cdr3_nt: TGTGCCAGCAGTGAAGGACGTTACTACGAGCAGTACTTC
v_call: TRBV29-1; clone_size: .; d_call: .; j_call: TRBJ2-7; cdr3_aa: CSVTGATYEQYF; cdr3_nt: TGCAGCGTGACCGGGGCGACCTACGAGCAGTACTTC
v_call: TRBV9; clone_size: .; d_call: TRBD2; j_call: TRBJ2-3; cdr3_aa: CASSVGLAATDTQYF; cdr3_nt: TGTGCCAGCAGCGTAGGACTAGCAGCCACAGATACGCAGTATTTT
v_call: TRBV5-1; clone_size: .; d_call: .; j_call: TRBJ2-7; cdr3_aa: CASRRAESYEQYF; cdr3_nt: TGCGCCAGCAGGAGGGCTGAGTCCTACGAGCAGTACTTC
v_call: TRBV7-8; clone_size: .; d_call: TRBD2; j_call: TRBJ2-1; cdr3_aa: CASSLLLAGGYNEQFF; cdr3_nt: TGTGCCAGCAGCTTACTCTTAGCGGGGGGGTACAATGAGCAGTTCTTC
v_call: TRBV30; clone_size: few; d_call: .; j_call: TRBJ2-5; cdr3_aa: CAWTKTPGGRETQYF; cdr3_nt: TGTGCCTGGACCAAAACCCCCGGGGGGCGTGAGACCCAGTACTTC
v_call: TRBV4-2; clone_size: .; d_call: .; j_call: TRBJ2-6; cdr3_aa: CASSQETVGTGANVLTF; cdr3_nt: TGTGCCAGCAGCCAAGAGACGGTAGGGACTGGGGCCAACGTCCTGACTTTC
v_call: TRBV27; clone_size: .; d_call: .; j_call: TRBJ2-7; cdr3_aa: CASSLRAVGEQYF; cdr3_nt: TGTGCCAGCAGTTTAAGGGCAGTGGGCGAGCAGTACTTC
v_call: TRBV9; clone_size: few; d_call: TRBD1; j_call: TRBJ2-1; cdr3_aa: CASSLGQGPLNEQFF; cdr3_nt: TGTGCCAGCAGCTTGGGACAGGGTCCCCTCAATGAGCAGTTCTTC
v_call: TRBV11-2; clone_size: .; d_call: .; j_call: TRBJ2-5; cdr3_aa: CASSLGQPGSQYF; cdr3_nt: TGTGCCAGCAGCTTAGGACAACCGGGGAGCCAGTACTTC
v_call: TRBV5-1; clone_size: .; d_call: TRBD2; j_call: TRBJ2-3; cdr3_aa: CASSLYSLAGTTDTQYF; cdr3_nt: TGCGCCAGCAGCTTGTATTCCCTAGCGGGCACCACAGATACGCAGTATTTT
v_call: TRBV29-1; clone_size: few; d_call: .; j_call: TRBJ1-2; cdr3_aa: CSVDPRGGYGYTF; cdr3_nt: TGCAGCGTTGATCCAAGGGGAGGCTATGGCTACACCTTC
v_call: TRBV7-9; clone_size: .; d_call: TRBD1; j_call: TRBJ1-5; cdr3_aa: CASSHRQGGNQPQHF; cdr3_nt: TGTGCCAGCAGCCATAGACAGGGAGGCAATCAGCCCCAGCATTTT
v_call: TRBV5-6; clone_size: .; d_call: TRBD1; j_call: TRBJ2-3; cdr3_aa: CASSQDREADTQYF; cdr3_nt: TGTGCCAGCAGCCAGGACAGGGAAGCAGATACGCAGTATTTT
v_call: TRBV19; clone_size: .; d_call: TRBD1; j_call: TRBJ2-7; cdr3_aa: CASSTRQGRHEQYF; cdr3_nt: TGTGCCAGTAGTACGAGACAGGGTAGGCACGAGCAGTACTTC
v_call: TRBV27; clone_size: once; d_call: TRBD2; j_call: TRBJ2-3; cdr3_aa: CASGLAGTDTQYF; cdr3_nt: TGTGCCAGCGGGCTAGCGGGCACAGATACGCAGTATTTT
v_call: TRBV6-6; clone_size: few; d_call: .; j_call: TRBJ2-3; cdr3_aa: CASSPGPYSDTQYF; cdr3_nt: TGTGCCAGCAGCCCGGGACCTTACTCAGATACGCAGTATTTT
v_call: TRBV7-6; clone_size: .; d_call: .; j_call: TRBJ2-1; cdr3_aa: CASSLRRGNEQFF; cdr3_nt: TGTGCCAGCAGCTTACGTCGGGGCAATGAGCAGTTCTTC
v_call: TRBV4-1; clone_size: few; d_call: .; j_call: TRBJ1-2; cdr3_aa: CASSQVGRLPDGYTF; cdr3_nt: TGCGCCAGCAGCCAGGTCGGCAGGCTACCCGATGGCTACACCTTC
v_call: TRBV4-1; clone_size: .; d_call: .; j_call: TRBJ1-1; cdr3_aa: CASSLDGSGLNTEAFF; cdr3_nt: TGCGCCAGCAGCCTCGATGGGTCAGGCCTAAACACTGAAGCTTTCTTT
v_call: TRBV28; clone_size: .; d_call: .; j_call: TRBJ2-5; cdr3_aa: CASSLIEGQQETQYF; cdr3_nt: TGTGCCAGCAGTTTAATCGAAGGACAGCAAGAGACCCAGTACTTC
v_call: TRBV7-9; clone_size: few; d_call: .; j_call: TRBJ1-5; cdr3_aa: CASSPPGPTGPQHF; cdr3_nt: TGTGCCAGCAGCCCACCCGGGCCGACAGGACCCCAGCATTTT
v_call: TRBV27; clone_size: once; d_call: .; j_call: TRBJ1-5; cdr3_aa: CASSLIGSNQPQHF; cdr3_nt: TGTGCCAGCAGTTTAATAGGTAGCAATCAGCCCCAGCATTTT
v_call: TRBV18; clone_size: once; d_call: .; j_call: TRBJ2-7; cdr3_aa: CASSPQGLLYEQYF; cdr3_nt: TGTGCCAGCTCACCACAGGGGCTACTCTACGAGCAGTACTTC
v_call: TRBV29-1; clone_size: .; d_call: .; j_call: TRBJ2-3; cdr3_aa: CSVDDDPDSTSTDTQYF; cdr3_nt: TGCAGCGTTGACGATGACCCGGACAGCACTAGCACAGATACGCAGTATTTT
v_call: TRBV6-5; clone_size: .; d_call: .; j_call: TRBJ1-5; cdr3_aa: CASSYELQPQHF; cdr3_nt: TGTGCCAGCAGTTACGAATTACAGCCCCAGCATTTT
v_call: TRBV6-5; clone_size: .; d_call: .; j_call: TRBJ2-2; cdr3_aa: CASTKGSGELFF; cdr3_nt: TGTGCCAGCACCAAGGGCTCCGGGGAGCTGTTTTTT
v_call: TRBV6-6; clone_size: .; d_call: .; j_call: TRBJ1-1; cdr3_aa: CASRDEGGTEAFF; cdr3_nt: TGTGCCAGCCGGGACGAGGGCGGCACTGAAGCTTTCTTT
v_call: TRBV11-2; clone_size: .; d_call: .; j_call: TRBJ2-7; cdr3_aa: CASSTNRAYEQYF; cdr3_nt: TGTGCCAGCAGCACCAACAGGGCCTACGAGCAGTACTTC
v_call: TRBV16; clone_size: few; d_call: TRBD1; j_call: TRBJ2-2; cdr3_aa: CASSPWTGPTGELFF; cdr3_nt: TGTGCCAGCAGCCCGTGGACAGGCCCCACCGGGGAGCTGTTTTTT
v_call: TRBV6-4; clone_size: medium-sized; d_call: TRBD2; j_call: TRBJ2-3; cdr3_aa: CASSDSAGGPDTQYF; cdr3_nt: TGTGCCAGCAGTGACTCTGCGGGGGGGCCAGATACGCAGTATTTT